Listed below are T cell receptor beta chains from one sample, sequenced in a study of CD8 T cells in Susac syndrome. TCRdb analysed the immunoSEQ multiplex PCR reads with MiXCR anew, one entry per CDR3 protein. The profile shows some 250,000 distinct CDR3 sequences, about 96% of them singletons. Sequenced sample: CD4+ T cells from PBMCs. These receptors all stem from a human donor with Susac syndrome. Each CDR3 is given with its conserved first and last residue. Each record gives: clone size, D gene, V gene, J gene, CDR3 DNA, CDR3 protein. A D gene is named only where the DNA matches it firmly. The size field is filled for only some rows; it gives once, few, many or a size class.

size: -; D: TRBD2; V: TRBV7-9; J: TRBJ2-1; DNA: TGTGCCAGCAGCCCCACTCGACTAGCGGGAGCCTACAATGAGCAGTTCTTC; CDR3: CASSPTRLAGAYNEQFF
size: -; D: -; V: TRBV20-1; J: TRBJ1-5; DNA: TGCAGTGCGCTGGAAGGGACCGTTGGCAATCAGCCCCAGCATTTT; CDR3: CSALEGTVGNQPQHF
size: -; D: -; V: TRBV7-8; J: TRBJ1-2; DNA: TGTGCCAGCAGCTGGACCCACGGTGCCTTATATGGCTACACCTTC; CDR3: CASSWTHGALYGYTF
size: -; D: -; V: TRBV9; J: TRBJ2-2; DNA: TGTGCCAGCAGCCCCTCGGCCTACTCCGGGGAGCTGTTTTTT; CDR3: CASSPSAYSGELFF
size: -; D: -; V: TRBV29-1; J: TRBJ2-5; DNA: TGCAGCGTTACCCTACAGGGTGAGACCCAGTACTTC; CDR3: CSVTLQGETQYF
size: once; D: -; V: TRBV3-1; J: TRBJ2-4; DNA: TGTGCCAGCAGCCAAGAACAGGGACGCGAGTACTTC; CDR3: CASSQEQGREYF
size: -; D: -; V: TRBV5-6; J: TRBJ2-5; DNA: TGTGCCAGCAGCTACAGGGAGGTGACCCAGTACTTC; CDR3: CASSYREVTQYF
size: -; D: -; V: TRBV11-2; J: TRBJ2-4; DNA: TGTGCCAGCAGTACAAGTTGGGGAAACATTCAGTACTTC; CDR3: CASSTSWGNIQYF
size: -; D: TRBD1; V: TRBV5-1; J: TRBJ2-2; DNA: TGCGCCAGTACCGGGACAGGGTTTTCGGCCGGGGAGCTGTTTTTT; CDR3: CASTGTGFSAGELFF
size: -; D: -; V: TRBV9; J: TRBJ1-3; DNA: TGTGCCAGCAGCGTAGCTGCGTCAGGGTGGAGTGGAAACACCATATATTTT; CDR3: CASSVAASGWSGNTIYF
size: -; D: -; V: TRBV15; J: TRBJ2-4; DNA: TGTGCCACCAGCAAAAGGGCCCTTCTCAAAAACATTCAGTACTTC; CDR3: CATSKRALLKNIQYF
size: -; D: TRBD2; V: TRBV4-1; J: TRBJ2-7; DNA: TGCGCCAGCAGCCAGGATCCGGGACTAGCGGGTTACGAGCAGTACTTC; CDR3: CASSQDPGLAGYEQYF
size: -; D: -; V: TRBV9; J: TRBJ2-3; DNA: TGTGCCAGCAGCGTATCAAAAAGCGAGCCCCAGCGAACGCAGTATTTT; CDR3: CASSVSKSEPQRTQYF
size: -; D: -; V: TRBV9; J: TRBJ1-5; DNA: TGTGCCAGCGGGACCGGGGTTTATAGCAATCAGCCCCAGCATTTT; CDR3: CASGTGVYSNQPQHF
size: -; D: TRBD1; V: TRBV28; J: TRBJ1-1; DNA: TGTGCCAGCAGTTTTGCCGGGGACAGGCAAGCTTTCTTT; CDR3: CASSFAGDRQAFF
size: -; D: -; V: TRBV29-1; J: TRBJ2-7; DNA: TGCAGCGTTCAGACTAGTTACGAGCAGTACTTC; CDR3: CSVQTSYEQYF
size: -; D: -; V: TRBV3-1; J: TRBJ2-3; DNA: TGTGCCAGCAGCCTTACCTTTGGTGGCACAGATACGCAGTATTTT; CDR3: CASSLTFGGTDTQYF
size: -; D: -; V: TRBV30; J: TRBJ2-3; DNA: TGTGCCTGGAACAGGGAGTATCCTGGGCCAGATACGCAGTATTTT; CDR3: CAWNREYPGPDTQYF
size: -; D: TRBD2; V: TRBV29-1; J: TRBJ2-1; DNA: TGCAGCGTTGCTAGCGGGAAGCTCAACAATGAGCAGTTCTTC; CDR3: CSVASGKLNNEQFF
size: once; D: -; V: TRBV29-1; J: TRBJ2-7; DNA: TGCAGCGTAGGTTTGCGGACCTACGAGCAGTACTTC; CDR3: CSVGLRTYEQYF
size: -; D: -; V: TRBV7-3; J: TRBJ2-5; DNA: TGTGCCAGCAGTCAAGGGCCCGGGACCCAGTACTTC; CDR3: CASSQGPGTQYF
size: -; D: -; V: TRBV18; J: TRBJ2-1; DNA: TGTGCCAGCTCCCCAGTCAATGAGCAGTTCTTC; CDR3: CASSPVNEQFF
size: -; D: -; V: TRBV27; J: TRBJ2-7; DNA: TGTGCCAGCAGTTTAGACGTCAGTACCTACGAGCAGTACTTC; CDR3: CASSLDVSTYEQYF
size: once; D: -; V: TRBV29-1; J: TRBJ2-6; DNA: TGCAGCGTCGCACAGTACCCCTCTGGGGCCAACGTCCTGACTTTC; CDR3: CSVAQYPSGANVLTF